These 10 T cell receptor beta chains were sequenced from one sample in a study of blood T cell repertoires in COVID-19. The table came from immunoSEQ multiplex PCR; TCRdb's copy has only in-frame clones and leaves some out. The sample shows a few hundred thousand clones, about nine tenths of them seen only once. What was sequenced was peripheral blood. These receptors originate from a woman in her 30s who had recovered from COVID-19.

The chain is built from TRBV2 and TRBJ2-5, with 9 bases identical to TRBD2. Germline V CDR1 and CDR2: SNHLY, FYNNEI. Trimming removed 6 bases from V and 3 bases from J; junction bases left unmatched: 5. The CDR3 loop spans 14 amino acids. The CDR3 sequence: CASRLTSGEETQYF. The CDR3 DNA reads TGTGCCAGCAGGCTGACTAGCGGCGAAGAGACCCAGTACTTC.

This chain links TRBV27 with TRBJ2-3, with D perhaps matching TRBD1 (6 bases). Trimming took off 5 bases at V and 4 bases at J, with 10 bases between the two ends. CDR3 length: 13 residues. CDR1 MNHEY and CDR2 SMNVEV come from the germline V gene (reference sequence). The CDR3 nucleotides read TGTGCCAGCAGTACACAGGGTCCAGATACGCAGTATTTT. Its translation is CASSTQGPDTQYF.

V usage is TRBV7-2 and J usage is TRBJ1-1; the match to TRBD1 covers 7 bases. CDR1 is SGHTA and CDR2 is FQGNSA in the germline V gene. J lost 4 bases, V lost 3 bases, and 5 bases had no gene match. The CDR3 totals 14 residues. CDR3 protein: CASSFGGGVTEAFF. The CDR3 DNA is TGTGCCAGCAGCTTTGGAGGGGGCGTCACTGAAGCTTTCTTT.

The J gene is TRBJ1-2, the V gene TRBV9, with D perhaps TRBD1 (6 bases). From germline, CDR1 is SGDLS and CDR2 YYNGEE. The CDR3 has 14 amino acids. Trimming removed 0 bases at V and 2 bases at J, with 8 bases between. The CDR3 region has the DNA TGTGCCAGCAGCGTAGGGACAGAAAACTATGGCTACACCTTC. Translated, it gives CASSVGTENYGYTF.

This chain joins TRBV10-2 and TRBJ2-3, with 8 nucleotides matching TRBD2. Germline loops: CDR1 WSHSY, CDR2 SAAADI. There are 15 residues in the CDR3. With 3 bases clipped from V and 4 bases from J, the junction kept 6 bases outside the gene matches. Written as DNA, the CDR3 is TGCGCCAGCAGTGAAGAAGGACTAGCCTCAGATACGCAGTATTTT. Encoded protein: CASSEEGLASDTQYF.

The chain employs TRBV25-1 and TRBJ1-4; no reliable D call. Deletions cut 2 bases from V and 7 bases from J, with 14 bases between. This CDR3 has 15 amino acids. Germline loops: CDR1 MGHDK, CDR2 SYGVNS. CDR3 nucleotide sequence: TGTGCCAGCAGTGAAATCGCCCGGGTGGCTGAAAAACTGTTTTTT. Translating it yields CASSEIARVAEKLFF.

This clone was detected a few times. CDR3 nucleotides: TGTGCCAGCAGTTACTCTGAGGGAAATGGCTACACCTTC. This encodes CASSYSEGNGYTF. The chain is built from TRBV6-6 and TRBJ1-2; D uncertain. Trimming left V 0 bases short and J 6 bases short, with 8 bases between. Germline V gene sequence: CDR1 MNHNY, CDR2 SVGAGI (reference sequence). The CDR3 extends over 13 amino acids.

The chain joins TRBV28 to TRBJ1-2; maybe TRBD1 (6 bases). V was cut by 6 bases and J by 4 bases, with 21 bases left in between. CDR3 size: 16 residues. Germline CDR1 is MDHEN and CDR2 is SYDVKM. CDR3 sequence reads: CASSPTGTIFSYGYTF. The CDR3, as DNA: TGTGCCAGCAGCCCAACCGGGACAATCTTCTCCTATGGCTACACCTTC.

This chain links TRBV30 with TRBJ1-2; TRBD1 matches at 9 bases. The V segment lost 0 bases and the J segment 6 bases; nucleotides outside the gene matches: 11. Germline lookup yields CDR1 GTSNPN and CDR2 SVGIG (reference sequence). The CDR3 sequence is 16 residues long. The CDR3 coding sequence is TGTGCCTGGAGTGTACCCTGGGACAGGGCACTCCATGGCTACACCTTC. Translation: CAWSVPWDRALHGYTF.

CDR3 nucleotide sequence: TGTGCCAGCAGCTTAACAGGGTCGGAGACCCAGTACTTC. Residues: CASSLTGSETQYF. V and J are TRBV11-2 and TRBJ2-5; D might be TRBD1 (6 bases). The CDR3 runs to 13 residues. Germline V gives CDR1 SGHAT, CDR2 FQNNGV. Trimming left V 2 bases short and J 5 bases short, with 9 bases between.